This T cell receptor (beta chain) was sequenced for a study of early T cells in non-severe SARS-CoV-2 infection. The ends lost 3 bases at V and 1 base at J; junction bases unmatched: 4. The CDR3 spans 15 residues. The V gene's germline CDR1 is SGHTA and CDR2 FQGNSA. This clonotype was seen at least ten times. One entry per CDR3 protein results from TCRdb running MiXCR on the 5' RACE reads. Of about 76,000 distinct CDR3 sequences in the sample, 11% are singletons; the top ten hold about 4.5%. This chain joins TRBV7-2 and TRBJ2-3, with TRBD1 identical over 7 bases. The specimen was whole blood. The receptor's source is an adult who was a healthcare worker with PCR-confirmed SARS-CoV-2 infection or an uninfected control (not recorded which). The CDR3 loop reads CASSFRGQGTDTQYF. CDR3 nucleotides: TGTGCCAGCAGCTTTAGGGGGCAAGGCACAGATACGCAGTATTTT. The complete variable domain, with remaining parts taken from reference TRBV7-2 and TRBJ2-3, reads GAGVSQSPSNKVTEKGKDVELRCDPISGHTALYWYRQSLGQGLEFLIYFQGNSAPDKSGLPSDRFSAERTGGSVSTLTIQRTQQEDSAVYLCASSFRGQGTDTQYFGPGTRLTVL.